This T cell receptor (beta chain) stems from a study of molecular identifiers for immune sequencing clone quantification. Findings and caveats of the study: Effector cells kept over 97% of their molecules in clones above 20 RNA copies, while naive cells kept under 1% there.

Naive CD8 T cells were FACS-sorted by CD8+CD4-CCR7+CD45RA+ markers. Previously described methods and listed TCR primers produced bulk TCR libraries. TCRdb called the PCR reads again in MiXCR, with one record for every CDR3 protein. The sample includes tens of thousands of distinct CDR3 sequences, about 24% of them seen just once. This clonotype was detected ten times or more. Its antigen is currently unknown. Germline CDR1 is MNHNS and CDR2 is SASEGT. V dropped 2 bases and J dropped 3 bases, with 20 bases sitting between them. This CDR3 has 17 residues. The sequencing input was naive CD8+ T cells from blood, with Jurkat cell RNA spiked in. Subset: FACS-sorted CD8+CD4-CCR7+CD45RA+ naive T cells. This clonotype was obtained from a human donor in good health. Some libraries in this study had Jurkat cell RNA spiked in. The chain carries TRBV6-1 and TRBJ2-7; the D gene is possibly TRBD1 (5 bases). The CDR3 DNA is TGTGCCAGCAGTGAATTTCAGGTTCGACAGATCTACTACGAGCAGTACTTC. The encoded protein is CASSEFQVRQIYYEQYF.